A selection of T cell receptor beta chains follows, all from one sample in a study of OX40 agonist ivuxolimab in advanced cancers. Generated by immunoSEQ multiplex PCR, the TCRdb table keeps only in-frame clones and is missing some. The table records 85,000 to 130,000 clones, about nine tenths of them present only once. The sequencing here drew on CD4+ or CD8+ T cells sorted from blood, taken in a trial of the OX40 agonist ivuxolimab. The source is an adult with an advanced solid tumor such as melanoma, head and neck, liver or kidney cancer. Each CDR3 is given with its conserved first and last residue. The D gene is left open where the match is weak.

D: TRBD1; V: TRBV5-6; length: 17; J: TRBJ1-3; CDR3: CASSTRPDRVAGNTIYF
D: .; V: TRBV4-2; length: 13; J: TRBJ2-5; CDR3: CASSQGRQETQYF
D: TRBD2; V: TRBV7-8; length: 16; J: TRBJ2-1; CDR3: CASSLATSGRIDEQFF
D: .; V: TRBV28; length: 10; J: TRBJ2-1; CDR3: CASSFHEQFF
D: TRBD2; V: TRBV6-1; length: 17; J: TRBJ2-2; CDR3: CASSEAKTSGNTGELFF
D: .; V: TRBV4-1; length: 15; J: TRBJ2-3; CDR3: CASSLHGTYTDTQYF
D: TRBD1; V: TRBV2; length: 15; J: TRBJ2-1; CDR3: CASSDWGTVGNEQFF
D: .; V: TRBV6-1; length: 15; J: TRBJ2-6; CDR3: CASTKGQTGANVLTF
D: .; V: TRBV5-6; length: 17; J: TRBJ1-3; CDR3: CASSALRVSGSGNTIYF
D: .; V: TRBV4-3; length: 14; J: TRBJ1-2; CDR3: CASSQSPTGYGYTF
D: TRBD2; V: TRBV18; length: 15; J: TRBJ2-5; CDR3: CASSPHSGSRETQYF
D: TRBD2; V: TRBV30; length: 15; J: TRBJ2-1; CDR3: CAWSVGYRGVNEQFF
D: .; V: TRBV10-3; length: 14; J: TRBJ1-5; CDR3: CAISMPGNNQPQHF
D: TRBD2; V: TRBV7-9; length: 19; J: TRBJ2-1; CDR3: CASSPSVRASGSSYNEQFF
D: .; V: TRBV27; length: 12; J: TRBJ1-2; CDR3: CASSPVPGIYTF
D: TRBD1; V: TRBV29-1; length: 14; J: TRBJ2-3; CDR3: CSVAGQGYSDTQYF
D: .; V: TRBV2; length: 15; J: TRBJ2-2; CDR3: CASSEGRTSAGELFF
D: TRBD2; V: TRBV5-7; length: 19; J: TRBJ2-7; CDR3: CASSLGETSREPNGYEQYF
D: .; V: TRBV11-2; length: 19; J: TRBJ2-6; CDR3: CASSPGVGGGHSGANVLTF
D: .; V: TRBV19; length: 13; J: TRBJ1-2; CDR3: CASSLRRSYGYTF
D: .; V: TRBV19; length: 18; J: TRBJ2-3; CDR3: CASSIKSSGLGSTDTQYF
D: .; V: TRBV5-6; length: 12; J: TRBJ1-2; CDR3: CASSLAGYGYTF
D: .; V: TRBV4-1; length: 13; J: TRBJ1-5; CDR3: CASSQDPFQPQHF
D: .; V: TRBV7-2; length: 11; J: TRBJ1-1; CDR3: CASSFGTEAFF
D: .; V: TRBV19; length: 14; J: TRBJ2-1; CDR3: CASSVRQGLDEQFF
D: TRBD2; V: TRBV6-5; length: 15; J: TRBJ2-1; CDR3: CASSFRGRVDNEQFF
D: .; V: TRBV9; length: 21; J: TRBJ1-1; CDR3: CASSVKSGKRSSSGRNTEAFF
D: TRBD1; V: TRBV19; length: 15; J: TRBJ1-5; CDR3: CASSRQGLSNQPQHF
D: TRBD2; V: TRBV27; length: 17; J: TRBJ2-1; CDR3: CASSLLAGGWGHNEQFF
D: .; V: TRBV28; length: 12; J: TRBJ2-5; CDR3: CASRDLRETQYF
D: .; V: TRBV19; length: 14; J: TRBJ2-1; CDR3: CASSRGLPGGEQFF
D: .; V: TRBV11-2; length: 14; J: TRBJ2-4; CDR3: CASSQGNRLNIQYF
D: TRBD1; V: TRBV5-1; length: 15; J: TRBJ2-1; CDR3: CASSISGTGYNEQFF
D: .; V: TRBV19; length: 17; J: TRBJ2-1; CDR3: CASSISTGWGVYNEQFF
D: .; V: TRBV5-4; length: 16; J: TRBJ2-7; CDR3: CASELREIGSSYEQYF
D: TRBD1; V: TRBV18; length: 15; J: TRBJ2-5; CDR3: CASSRGTAPQETQYF
D: .; V: TRBV18; length: 15; J: TRBJ2-3; CDR3: CASSPGGLGTDTQYF
D: .; V: TRBV6-1; length: 15; J: TRBJ1-1; CDR3: CASSPRGRGETEAFF
D: TRBD2; V: TRBV6-5; length: 15; J: TRBJ2-5; CDR3: CASSYGTSGIETQYF
D: .; V: TRBV6-5; length: 13; J: TRBJ2-7; CDR3: CASTPLLGGEQYF
D: .; V: TRBV5-3; length: 15; J: TRBJ2-1; CDR3: CARAEGVNSYNEQFF
D: TRBD2; V: TRBV11-2; length: 19; J: TRBJ2-1; CDR3: CASSFRTGVAGGPRDEQFF
D: .; V: TRBV21-1; length: 16; J: TRBJ2-2; CDR3: CASSSPGNRSTGELFF
D: TRBD2; V: TRBV7-9; length: 14; J: TRBJ2-7; CDR3: CASSRTSGRDEQYF
D: TRBD2; V: TRBV6-5; length: 15; J: TRBJ2-7; CDR3: CASSSTSGASYEQYF
D: TRBD1; V: TRBV5-4; length: 13; J: TRBJ2-7; CDR3: CASAGGPTYEQYF
D: .; V: TRBV7-3; length: 14; J: TRBJ2-2; CDR3: CASSLYQNTGELFF
D: .; V: TRBV11-2; length: 14; J: TRBJ2-7; CDR3: CASSTDRLYYEQYF